These 27 T cell receptor beta chains were all obtained from the same sample, sequenced in a study of blood T cell repertoires in COVID-19. Sequencing used immunoSEQ multiplex PCR; TCRdb keeps in-frame clones, though not all of them. The sample has some 370,000 clones, around 87% seen once. Sequencing input: peripheral blood. These receptors were collected from a man aged 18 to 30 with active or convalescent COVID-19.

This chain connects TRBV9 to TRBJ2-7, with 9 positions matching TRBD1. The length of the CDR3 is 17 residues. Germline loops: CDR1 SGDLS, CDR2 YYNGEE. The V segment lost 2 bases and the J segment 4 bases; nucleotides outside the gene matches: 13. The CDR3 DNA follows: TGTGCCAGCAGCGTTGGACAGGGGACGAAGGGGCTTTACGAGCAGTACTTC. This gives the protein CASSVGQGTKGLYEQYF.

The chain recombines TRBV6-5 with TRBJ1-2; D is possibly TRBD1 (6 bases). In germline, CDR1 is MNHEY, CDR2 SVGAGI. The CDR3 has 13 residues. Trimming took 5 bases from V and 5 from J, leaving 12 bases between them. The CDR3 loop reads CASSRGQSYGYTF. CDR3 nucleotide sequence: TGTGCCAGCAGTAGGGGACAAAGTTATGGCTACACCTTC.

This clone was detected once. The chain has TRBV6-5 and TRBJ1-6; D uncertain. The CDR3 is made up of 14 amino acids. The ends were cut back, 4 bases at V and 7 bases at J, with 11 bases in the middle. The V gene's germline CDR1 is MNHEY and CDR2 SVGAGI. The CDR3 DNA is TGTGCCAGCAGTTCCCGAGGGAGGAATTCACCCCTCCACTTT. This sequence encodes CASSSRGRNSPLHF.

V and J are TRBV9 and TRBJ2-5; the match to TRBD2 covers 13 bases. CDR3 length: 17 amino acids. V was clipped by 2 bases and J by 4 bases; unmatched bases: 8. Germline V lookup: CDR1 SGDLS, CDR2 YYNGEE. The CDR3 region is CASSVGLAGRMAETQYF. As DNA, the CDR3 is TGTGCCAGCAGCGTGGGACTAGCGGGGCGAATGGCAGAGACCCAGTACTTC. Variable domain in full (rest from reference TRBV9 and TRBJ2-5): DSGVTQTPKHLITATGQRVTLRCSPRSGDLSVYWYQQSLDQGLQFLIQYYNGEERAKGNILERFSAQQFPDLHSELNLSSLELGDSALYFCASSVGLAGRMAETQYFGPGTRLLVL.

DNA for the CDR3: TGCAGCGCCGCCGGGTTCGGGGCTAGCGGGATGAGCACAGATACGCAGTATTTT. It specifies CSAAGFGASGMSTDTQYF. V usage is TRBV29-1 and J usage is TRBJ2-3; TRBD2 matches 9 bases. The CDR3 covers 18 residues. Germline values: CDR1 SQVTM, CDR2 ANQGSEA. V shed 7 bases and J 0 bases; nucleotides not matched to a gene: 17.

The chain is built from TRBV28 and TRBJ1-3, with 7 nucleotides matching TRBD1. The CDR3 has 16 residues. The trim removed 5 bases at V and 3 bases at J, leaving 10 bases unmatched. CDR1 is MDHEN and CDR2 is SYDVKM in the germline V gene. CDR3 loop: CASSLGGKKVGNTIYF. CDR3 in DNA: TGTGCCAGCAGTCTAGGGGGCAAGAAGGTTGGAAACACCATATATTTT.

The rearrangement uses TRBV12-3 or TRBV12-4 and TRBJ1-2; no clear D. V gave up 3 bases and J gave up 4 bases, with 6 bases separating them. The length of the CDR3 is 12 residues. CDR3 in amino acids: CASSFAAYGYTF. CDR3 coding DNA: TGTGCCAGCAGTTTCGCGGCCTATGGCTACACCTTC.

The rearrangement joins TRBV27 to TRBJ1-1, with 7 bases fitting TRBD1. V lost 4 bases, J lost 3 bases, and 11 bases stayed unmatched. The germline CDR1 and CDR2 sequences are MNHEY and SMNVEV (reference sequence). This CDR3 comprises 16 residues. In DNA form, the CDR3 reads TGTGCCAGCAGTTCAACAGGGGCGGGGAGGTACACTGAAGCTTTCTTT. It encodes CASSSTGAGRYTEAFF.

The CDR3 DNA sequence: TGTGCCAGCAGTTTTAAGGGGGTTAATCAGCCCCAGCATTTT. It translates to CASSFKGVNQPQHF. The gene calls are TRBV28 and TRBJ1-5; a weak D match, TRBD1 (6 bases). The V gene's germline CDR1 is MDHEN and CDR2 SYDVKM. The CDR3 spans 14 residues. Trimming took 3 bases from V and 4 from J, leaving 10 bases between them.

The chain is built from TRBV6-5 and TRBJ2-7; TRBD2 aligns across 7 bases. V shed 6 bases and J 5 bases; nucleotides not matched to a gene: 7. CDR3 size: 13 residues. The V gene's germline CDR1 is MNHEY and CDR2 SVGAGI. The CDR3 loop is CASRPGGINEQYF. The DNA for the CDR3 is TGTGCCAGCAGACCCGGGGGGATAAACGAGCAGTACTTC.

This chain uses TRBV2 with TRBJ1-1; D is uncertain. CDR3 length: 13 residues. CDR1 is SNHLY and CDR2 is FYNNEI in the germline V gene. Between the trimmed V and J ends, which lost 0 bases and 6 bases, there was a span of 8 bases. The CDR3 sequence: CASSEAPGSEAFF. The CDR3, as DNA: TGTGCCAGCAGTGAAGCCCCGGGGTCTGAAGCTTTCTTT.

V gene TRBV28 combines with J gene TRBJ1-5, with 12 positions matching TRBD1. Looked up from germline, CDR1 is MDHEN and CDR2 is SYDVKM. With V trimmed by 5 bases and J by 3 bases, 2 bases remained unmatched. The CDR3 spans 15 residues. In DNA, the CDR3 is TGTGCCAGCAGTGGGACAGGGGGCTTCAATCAGCCCCAGCATTTT. As protein: CASSGTGGFNQPQHF.

The rearrangement links TRBV6-5 to TRBJ1-4; D call uncertain. CDR1 MNHEY and CDR2 SVGAGI come from the germline V gene. Trimming stripped 0 bases from V and 6 bases from J, with 11 bases between. The CDR3 spans 15 residues. In nucleotides, the CDR3 is TGTGCCAGCAGTTACTCGGCAGGAATAGATGAAAAACTGTTTTTT. It is translated as CASSYSAGIDEKLFF.

The J gene is TRBJ2-7, the V gene TRBV6-5; a possible D gene is TRBD1 (6 bases). In germline, CDR1 is MNHEY, CDR2 SVGAGI. Trimming stripped 0 bases from V and 3 bases from J, with 9 bases between. This CDR3 region has 14 residues. The CDR3 coding sequence is TGTGCCAGCAGTTACTCCCAGGGGAACTACGAGCAGTACTTC. Translation gives CASSYSQGNYEQYF.

The chain links TRBV5-1 to TRBJ1-2; D unresolved. V lost 4 bases and J 3 bases, leaving 10 bases between the germline ends. There are 13 residues in the CDR3. CDR1 and CDR2 (germline): SGHRS, YFSETQ. The CDR3 reads CASSPGMDYGYTF. The DNA of the CDR3 is TGCGCCAGCAGCCCCGGGATGGACTATGGCTACACCTTC.

The count of this clone is one. V is TRBV28 and J is TRBJ1-5, with 10 bases lining up with TRBD1. The ends lost 6 bases at V and 0 bases at J; junction bases unmatched: 5. The CDR3 spans 16 residues. Germline CDR1 and CDR2: MDHEN and SYDVKM. The DNA of the CDR3 is TGTGCCAGCAGCCCGGGGACAGGGGTTAGCAATCAGCCCCAGCATTTT. Its protein product is CASSPGTGVSNQPQHF.

In nucleotides, the CDR3 is TGTGCCAGCAGTGCGACAGGTTTATTGGGCTACACCTTC. Translated, it gives CASSATGLLGYTF. V gene TRBV2 combines with J gene TRBJ1-2, with D tentatively TRBD1 (6 bases). The CDR3 runs to 13 residues. The V end lost 4 bases, the J end lost 8 bases, and 14 bases lay between the germline ends. The V gene's germline CDR1 is SNHLY and CDR2 FYNNEI.

V and J are TRBV5-1 and TRBJ2-3; 14 bases line up with TRBD2. V trimming: 4 bases; J trimming: 8 bases; junction bases outside the gene matches: 3. Germline V lookup: CDR1 SGHRS, CDR2 YFSETQ. This CDR3 comprises 14 residues. As DNA, the CDR3 is TGCGCCAGCAGCCCCGGGACTAGCGGGGGTACGCAGTATTTT. This translates into CASSPGTSGGTQYF.

J is TRBJ1-2 and V is TRBV4-3, with D perhaps TRBD1 (6 bases). This CDR3 comprises 15 residues. Germline V gene sequence: CDR1 LGHNA, CDR2 YSLEER. Trimming took 0 bases from V and 8 from J, leaving 16 bases between them. DNA of the CDR3: TGCGCCAGCAGCCAAGATCTTGTTACAGGGAACGGCTACACCTTC. Its translation is CASSQDLVTGNGYTF.

Turning to this clone: Different DNA sequences within this sample yield the same CDR3. The genes are TRBV9 and TRBJ1-3, with 9 bases identical to TRBD1. The V gene's germline CDR1 is SGDLS and CDR2 YYNGEE. The CDR3 is made up of 14 amino acids. J gave up 4 bases and V 2 bases, and 1 base lay outside the gene matches. The CDR3 DNA sequence: TGTGCCAGCAGCGTGGGACAGGGAGGAAACACCATATATTTT. Protein: CASSVGQGGNTIYF.

The V and J genes are TRBV5-1 and TRBJ2-6; 10 nucleotides line up with TRBD1. The CDR3 covers 20 residues. Germline V gene lookup returns CDR1 SGHRS and CDR2 YFSETQ. The V gene end was trimmed by 6 bases and the J gene end by 2 bases; junction bases not matched to a gene: 17. CDR3 region: CASTRGILGDRGPGANVLTF. The CDR3 DNA reads TGCGCCAGCACGAGGGGCATCCTAGGGGACAGGGGTCCTGGGGCCAACGTCCTGACTTTC. The full variable domain, in which reference TRBV5-1 and TRBJ2-6 provide the parts outside the CDR3, is KAGVTQTPRYLIKTRGQQVTLSCSPISGHRSVSWYQQTPGQGLQFLFEYFSETQRNKGNFPGRFSGRQFSNSRSEMNVSTLELGDSALYLCASTRGILGDRGPGANVLTFGAGSRLTVL.

The rearrangement links TRBV18 to TRBJ2-5, with a possible D match to TRBD1 (5 bases). V was trimmed by 4 bases and J by 4 bases, leaving 10 bases between them. Looked up from germline, CDR1 is KGHSH and CDR2 is LQKENI. This CDR3 is 13 amino acids long. DNA for the CDR3: TGTGCCAGCTCACGGGGCCAGACAGAGACCCAGTACTTC. It codes for CASSRGQTETQYF.

The chain combines TRBV7-2 with TRBJ1-6, with TRBD1 as a possible D gene (5 bases). The germline V gene encodes CDR1 SGHTA and CDR2 FQGNSA. The V gene lost 1 base and the J gene lost 2 bases, with 12 bases spanning the gap. The CDR3 contains 17 residues. CDR3 loop: CASSLDAGGAYNSPLHF. In DNA, the CDR3 is TGTGCCAGCAGCTTAGATGCGGGGGGAGCCTATAATTCACCCCTCCACTTT. Supplemented by reference TRBV7-2 and TRBJ1-6, the full variable domain reads GAGVSQSPSNKVTEKGKDVELRCDPISGHTALYWYRQSLGQGLEFLIYFQGNSAPDKSGLPSDRFSAERTGGSVSTLTIQRTQQEDSAVYLCASSLDAGGAYNSPLHFGNGTRLTVT.

This clone was seen once. The chain links TRBV18 to TRBJ2-1; D perhaps matches TRBD2 (5 bases). V lost 6 bases, J lost 4 bases, and 10 bases lay in between. Looked up from germline, CDR1 is KGHSH and CDR2 is LQKENI. CDR3 length equals 13 residues. In nucleotides, the CDR3 is TGTGCCAGCTCTCCGGACTTATACAATGAGCAGTTCTTC. Amino acids: CASSPDLYNEQFF.

This sequence joins TRBV9 and TRBJ2-2, with 9 positions matching TRBD1. Unmatched junction bases numbered 3, after V lost 3 bases and J lost 0 bases. CDR1 SGDLS and CDR2 YYNGEE come from the germline V gene. The CDR3 consists of 16 residues. The CDR3 loop is CASSEGQGTNTGELFF. In nucleotides, the CDR3 is TGTGCCAGCAGCGAGGGACAGGGAACGAACACCGGGGAGCTGTTTTTT.

The chain employs TRBV6-4 and TRBJ2-2; D ambiguous. V shed 4 bases and J shed 0 bases, with 9 bases lying between them. The CDR3 spans 15 residues. The V gene's germline CDR1 is MRHNA and CDR2 SNTAGT. The CDR3: CASSGRPSNTGELFF. The CDR3 DNA is TGTGCCAGCAGTGGGAGACCTTCGAACACCGGGGAGCTGTTTTTT.

This clone was observed a single time. The chain joins TRBV28 to TRBJ1-1; 8 positions match TRBD1. The junction had 9 bases not matched to a gene; V was cut back by 6 bases and J by 6 bases. The CDR3 runs to 14 residues. Germline V gene sequence: CDR1 MDHEN, CDR2 SYDVKM. The CDR3 protein is CASRVRTGYAEAFF. In nucleotides, the CDR3 is TGTGCCAGCAGGGTCCGGACAGGGTACGCTGAAGCTTTCTTT.